Listed below are T cell receptor beta chains from one sample, sequenced in a study of identical twins. TCRdb redid the calling of the 5' RACE reads with MiXCR, one entry per CDR3 protein. The sample contains hundreds of thousands of distinct CDR3 sequences, 9.4% of which appear only once. The source material was memory (CD45RO+) T cells sorted from blood. Every receptor here comes from a woman aged 18-29 years in good health. Both conserved end residues are part of each CDR3. The D gene is left open where the match is weak. Not every row has a clone size; where given, it reads once, few, many or a size class.

v_gene	abundance	j_gene	d_gene	CDR3nt	CDR3aa
TRBV9	few	TRBJ1-3	TRBD1	TGTGCCAGCAGCCAAGGACAGGGCGACTCTGGAAACACCATATATTTT	CASSQGQGDSGNTIYF
TRBV20-1	many	TRBJ1-2	TRBD1	TGCAGTGCTACGGCAGGGGGAGGCTATGGCTACACCTTC	CSATAGGGYGYTF
TRBV12-3/TRBV12-4	many	TRBJ1-6	-	TGTGCCAGCAGCCCCCAGGGCTTAAATTCACCCCTCCACTTT	CASSPQGLNSPLHF
TRBV14	-	TRBJ2-3	TRBD2	TGTGCCAGCAGCCATTATAGCGGGAGAGGCACAGATACGCAGTATTTT	CASSHYSGRGTDTQYF
TRBV4-3	few	TRBJ2-1	-	TGCGCCAGCAGCCAGGGACTTCAGGGTGAGCAGTTCTTC	CASSQGLQGEQFF
TRBV10-1	-	TRBJ2-3	-	TGCGCCAGCAGTGATCTTAGGACGGAGCGCTCTAGCACAGATACGCAGTATTTT	CASSDLRTERSSTDTQYF
TRBV4-1	few	TRBJ2-5	-	TGCGCCAGCAGCCAAGAGACGCAGGGAGGAGAGACCCAGTACTTC	CASSQETQGGETQYF
TRBV12-3/TRBV12-4	-	TRBJ2-5	-	TGTGCCAGCAGTTTCAGCCAGGGCCCCCAGTACTTC	CASSFSQGPQYF
TRBV20-1	-	TRBJ1-5	TRBD1	TGCAGTGCTAAATCGGGACAGGGCAATCAGCCCCAGCATTTT	CSAKSGQGNQPQHF
TRBV4-2	-	TRBJ2-1	TRBD2	TGTGCCAGCAGCCAGGTCCGAGCGGGGGGGATCAGCTCCTACAATGAGCAGTTCTTC	CASSQVRAGGISSYNEQFF
TRBV11-1	many	TRBJ2-2	TRBD2	TGTGCCAGCAGCCAAAGGCGACTAGCGGGAACCACATATATCACCGGGGAGCTGTTTTTT	CASSQRRLAGTTYITGELFF
TRBV7-8	many	TRBJ2-1	-	TGTGCCAGCGGGGTTCCCTCCTACAATGAGCAGTTCTTC	CASGVPSYNEQFF
TRBV29-1	medium-sized	TRBJ1-1	TRBD1	TGCAGCGTTATCAGACAGGGGGGGCGAGCTTTCTTT	CSVIRQGGRAFF
TRBV12-3/TRBV12-4	many	TRBJ2-1	TRBD2	TGTGCCAGCAGGCTAGCGGAGGGGAATGAGCAGTTCTTC	CASRLAEGNEQFF
TRBV24-1	many	TRBJ2-7	-	TGTGCCACCAGCCCCCGGGGGACACACTACGAGCAGTACTTC	CATSPRGTHYEQYF
TRBV3-1	-	TRBJ2-5	TRBD2	TGTGCCAGCAGCCAAGGACTAGCGGGAGGAGAGACCCAGTACTTC	CASSQGLAGGETQYF
TRBV9	-	TRBJ1-4	-	TGTGCCAGCAGCGCCGGCCCCGGAAGAAATGAAAAACTGTTTTTT	CASSAGPGRNEKLFF
TRBV29-1	few	TRBJ1-2	-	TGCAGCGCTCGGCTACCCTATGGCTACACCTTC	CSARLPYGYTF
TRBV12-3/TRBV12-4	few	TRBJ2-7	TRBD1	TGTGCCAGCAGTTTACCCCGGACAGGGGTAAACGAGCAGTACTTC	CASSLPRTGVNEQYF
TRBV5-6	-	TRBJ2-7	-	TGTGCCAGCGGCCGAGGGCAGGGGTTGGACGAGCAGTACTTC	CASGRGQGLDEQYF
TRBV7-2	few	TRBJ2-1	-	TGTGCCAGCAGCTTAGACGGGGGATTTTACAATGAGCAGTTCTTC	CASSLDGGFYNEQFF
TRBV6-6	many	TRBJ1-2	-	TGTGCCAGCAGACACCCCCTCTATGGCTACACCTTC	CASRHPLYGYTF
TRBV20-1	-	TRBJ2-7	TRBD2	TGCAGTGCTAGATACGGGACTAGGGGTTTAGTAGAGCAGTACTTC	CSARYGTRGLVEQYF
TRBV6-1	few	TRBJ1-1	-	TGTGCCAGCAGTGAATTGCAGGGGAGGGGCACTGAAGCTTTCTTT	CASSELQGRGTEAFF
TRBV9	many	TRBJ2-1	-	TGTGCCAGCAGCGAGCGATGGACGCGAAACAATGAGCAGTTCTTC	CASSERWTRNNEQFF
TRBV6-1	-	TRBJ2-2	-	TGTGCCAGCAGTGAAGATCGTGGCGGGGAGCTGTTTTTT	CASSEDRGGELFF
TRBV12-3/TRBV12-4	many	TRBJ2-2	TRBD2	TGTGCCAGCAGCCCGAGCGGGAGGGCTACCGGGGAGCTGTTTTTT	CASSPSGRATGELFF
TRBV7-2	few	TRBJ2-5	TRBD1	TGTGCCAGCAGCTTGGACAGGGGGGCCCAGTACTTC	CASSLDRGAQYF
TRBV12-3/TRBV12-4	many	TRBJ2-5	-	TGTGCCAGCAGTTTCGGCAGGTTCACGGAGACCCAGTACTTC	CASSFGRFTETQYF
TRBV13	-	TRBJ2-1	TRBD2	TGTGCCAGCAGCTGGGCGGGAGTCAATGAGCAGTTCTTC	CASSWAGVNEQFF
TRBV7-9	-	TRBJ2-1	-	TGTGCCAGCAGCCGGCCCGACTGGAGCTCCTACAATGAGCAGTTCTTC	CASSRPDWSSYNEQFF
TRBV5-1	-	TRBJ1-6	-	TGCGCCAGCAGCTTGGGCGGGATGGTAGGATCACCCCTCCACTTT	CASSLGGMVGSPLHF
TRBV9	-	TRBJ1-2	-	TGTGCCAGCAGCACCCGACTGTCTAACTATGGCTACACCTTC	CASSTRLSNYGYTF
TRBV27	many	TRBJ2-2	-	TGTGCCACGCGGACAGCGAACACCGGGGAGCTGTTTTTT	CATRTANTGELFF
TRBV2	few	TRBJ1-1	-	TGTGCCAGCAGTGTTAACAGGGTGGACACTGAAGCTTTCTTT	CASSVNRVDTEAFF
TRBV27	-	TRBJ2-1	-	TGTGCCAGCAGTTTAGAGGTCTTTCCCGATGAGCAGTTCTTC	CASSLEVFPDEQFF
TRBV5-1	-	TRBJ2-2	-	TGCGCCAGCAGCTTGGACCGGGCGAACACCGGGGAGCTGTTTTTT	CASSLDRANTGELFF
TRBV6-5	few	TRBJ1-1	-	TGTGCCAGCAGTTACTCAGGGGGGCTCAACACTGAAGCTTTCTTT	CASSYSGGLNTEAFF
TRBV30	few	TRBJ2-1	TRBD2	TGTGCCTGGGCTCGGACTAGCGGGAGGGATGAGCAGTTCTTC	CAWARTSGRDEQFF
TRBV12-3/TRBV12-4	many	TRBJ2-7	TRBD1	TGTGCCAGCAGCCACTCCGGGACAGGGGGCGAGCAGTACTTC	CASSHSGTGGEQYF
TRBV7-2	-	TRBJ2-3	TRBD2	TGTGCCAGCAGCTCAATCGGGGCGGGACTAGCGGCCACGCAGTATTTT	CASSSIGAGLAATQYF
TRBV3-1	few	TRBJ2-1	-	TGTGCCAGCAGCCAAGGGCGGGGGCTGAAGGAGCAGTTCTTC	CASSQGRGLKEQFF
TRBV14	-	TRBJ2-7	TRBD2	TGTGCCAGCAGCCCAAAACTAGCGGGGCAAATCTACGAGCAGTACTTC	CASSPKLAGQIYEQYF
TRBV3-1	-	TRBJ2-5	TRBD1	TGTGCCAGCAGCCCAGAGGTCTGGGACAGGGAGTCAGAGACCCAGTACTTC	CASSPEVWDRESETQYF
TRBV7-9	-	TRBJ2-3	-	TGTGCCAGCAGCCCCCCGGGCAGAAGCACAGATACGCAGTATTTT	CASSPPGRSTDTQYF